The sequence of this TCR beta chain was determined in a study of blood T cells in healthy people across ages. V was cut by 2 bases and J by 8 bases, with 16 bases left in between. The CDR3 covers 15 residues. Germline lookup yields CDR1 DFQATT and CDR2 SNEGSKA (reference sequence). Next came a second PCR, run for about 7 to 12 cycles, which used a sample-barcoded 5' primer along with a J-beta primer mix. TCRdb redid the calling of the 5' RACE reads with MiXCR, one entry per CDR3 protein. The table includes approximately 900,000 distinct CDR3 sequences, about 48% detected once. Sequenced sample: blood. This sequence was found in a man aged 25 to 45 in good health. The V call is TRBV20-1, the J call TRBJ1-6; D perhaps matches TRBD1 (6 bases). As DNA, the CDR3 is TGCAGTGCTAGATTGGCGGGGGCGAGGGATTCACCCCTCCACTTT. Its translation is CSARLAGARDSPLHF.